This TCR beta chain originates from a study of T-cell memory formation after mild COVID-19. TCRdb re-analysed the 5' RACE reads in MiXCR, keeping a single row per CDR3 protein. The sample has approximately 500,000 distinct CDR3 sequences, more than 20% seen once. This clonotype has just a few counts. The TCR comes from an adult woman who had mild COVID-19 (a few samples of this study predate the infection). Cell type and time point are not known. Sequencing was performed on PBMCs or a T cell subset sorted from them (not recorded which).

This chain's CDR3 is CASASLGGGLDEQYF. CDR3 DNA sequence: TGTGCCAGCGCCTCTCTCGGGGGGGGCCTTGACGAGCAGTACTTC. This chain connects TRBV12-3 or TRBV12-4 to TRBJ2-7; 8 nucleotides match TRBD2. The CDR3 contains 15 residues. V dropped 8 bases and J dropped 5; count of bases not matched to a gene: 14.